The source of this T cell receptor (beta chain) is a study of CD8+ T cells in alopecia areata. Study findings and constraints: Shared TCR sequences were less clear between patients than in mice, possibly partly from HLA diversity. Affected scalp, especially in alopecia totalis/universalis, had a higher clonality than normal scalp did.

With regard to this clone: What it binds is unknown.

It was cDNA, reverse transcribed from extracted RNA, that served as the sequencing template. Assay: immunoSEQ multiplex PCR; the TCRdb copy retains only in-frame clones and omits some. This table has 100,000 to 150,000 clones, 55% to 65% appearing once. V was clipped by 5 bases and J by 5 bases, with 12 bases between them. The CDR3 covers 13 residues. CDR1 and CDR2 (germline): SGHTA, FQGNSA. PBMC-derived CD4+ and CD8+ T cells were sorted. This sequence originates from a human donor in good health. The sequencing sample was made of CD4+ T cells sorted from blood. V and J are TRBV7-2 and TRBJ1-2, with D maybe TRBD1 (6 bases). CDR3 sequence: CASSSGQLYGYTF. CDR3 nucleotides: TGTGCCAGCAGCAGCGGACAGCTATATGGCTACACCTTC.